These 3 T cell receptor beta chains came from one sample sequenced in a study of blood T cell repertoires in COVID-19. The table came from immunoSEQ multiplex PCR; TCRdb's copy has only in-frame clones and leaves some out. Altogether around 200,000 clones are present, around four fifths being singletons, with the ten largest covering about an eighth. The sequencing sample was made of peripheral blood. The receptors derive from a man aged 25-45 years with active or convalescent COVID-19.

V gene TRBV5-6 combines with J gene TRBJ1-2; D is unresolved. Germline lookup yields CDR1 SGHDT and CDR2 YYEEEE. The V end lost 0 bases, the J end lost 1 base, and 7 bases lay between the germline ends. The CDR3 spans 14 residues. For the CDR3, the DNA is TGTGCCAGCAGCTTGGGGGCAGTTAACTATGGCTACACCTTC. This gives the protein CASSLGAVNYGYTF.

The genes are TRBV4-1 and TRBJ2-3, with D possibly matching TRBD2 (5 bases). V lost 1 base to trimming and J lost 2 bases, with 10 bases between them. This CDR3 is built from 15 residues. The germline V gene has CDR1 MGHRA and CDR2 YSYEKL. DNA of the CDR3: TGCGCCAGCAGCCAAGTCGCTAGCCCCACAGATACGCAGTATTTT. It is translated as CASSQVASPTDTQYF.

This chain uses TRBV4-3 with TRBJ2-7; 7 nucleotides agree with TRBD2. V shed 3 bases, J shed 1 base, and the junction held 9 bases outside the gene matches. Germline lookup yields CDR1 LGHNA and CDR2 YSLEER. There are 16 residues in the CDR3. The CDR3 spells CASSQGTSANSYEQYF. CDR3 nucleotides: TGCGCCAGCAGCCAGGGTACTAGCGCAAATTCCTACGAGCAGTACTTC.